This T cell receptor beta chain comes out of a study of Ad26.COV2.S vaccination and SARS-CoV-2 variants. For the study at large: Participant was drawn from the COV1001 Ad26.COV2.S trial arm. Intramuscular Ad26.COV2.S doses were given once or twice, 56 days apart.

Profiling relied on immunoSEQ multiplex PCR, and the TCRdb table lists in-frame clones only, not all of them. The table lists 430,000 or so clones, 89% of them singletons. Trimming took 4 bases from V and 4 from J; bases not matched to a gene: 9. Germline lookup yields CDR1 SGHRS and CDR2 YFSETQ. CDR3 length: 16 amino acids. Comment on this clone: Its antigen remains unknown.

Findings and limits, study-wide: Spike-specific responses of CD8+ and CD4+ T cells were reported to display substantial breadth after vaccination.

Noted treatment: around 19 received Ad26.COV2.S at low or high dose, single or two shots; about 5 received placebo; per-sample allocation not given. The study sampled participants on day 63 after the first vaccine or placebo injection. An Ad26 vector carrying the Wuhan-strain SARS-CoV-2 spike served as the vaccine. The rearrangement links TRBV5-1 to TRBJ2-5; TRBD2 agrees at 11 bases. This sequence originates from a person aged 18-65 years who received the Ad26.COV2.S COVID-19 vaccine or a placebo. Sequenced here: peripheral blood, sampled in a trial of Ad26.COV2.S vaccine versus placebo. CDR3 nucleotides: TGCGCCAGCAGCGTCCCGGGGACTAGCGGTGGAGAGACCCAGTACTTC. Protein product: CASSVPGTSGGETQYF.